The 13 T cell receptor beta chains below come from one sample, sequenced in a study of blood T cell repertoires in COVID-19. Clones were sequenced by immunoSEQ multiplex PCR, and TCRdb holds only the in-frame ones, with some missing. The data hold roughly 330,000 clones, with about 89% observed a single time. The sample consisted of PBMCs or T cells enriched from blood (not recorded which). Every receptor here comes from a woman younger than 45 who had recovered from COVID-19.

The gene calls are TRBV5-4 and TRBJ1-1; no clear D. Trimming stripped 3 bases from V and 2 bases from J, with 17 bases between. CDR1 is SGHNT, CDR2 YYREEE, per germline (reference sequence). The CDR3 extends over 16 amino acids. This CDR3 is CASSSGFGLTNTEAFF. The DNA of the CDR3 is TGTGCCAGCAGCTCCGGTTTCGGACTTACCAACACTGAAGCTTTCTTT.

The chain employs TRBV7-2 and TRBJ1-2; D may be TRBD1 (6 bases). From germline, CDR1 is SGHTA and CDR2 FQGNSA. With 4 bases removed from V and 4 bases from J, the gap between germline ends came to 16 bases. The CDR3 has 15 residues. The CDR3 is CASSSGDGRIYGYTF. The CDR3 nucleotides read TGTGCCAGCAGCTCAGGGGACGGACGGATCTATGGCTACACCTTC.

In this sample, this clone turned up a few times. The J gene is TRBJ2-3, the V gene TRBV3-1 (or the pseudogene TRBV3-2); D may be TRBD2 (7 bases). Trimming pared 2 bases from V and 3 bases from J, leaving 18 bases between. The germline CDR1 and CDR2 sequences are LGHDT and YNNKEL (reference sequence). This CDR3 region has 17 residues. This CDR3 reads CASSQIVGGRWTDTQYF. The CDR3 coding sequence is TGTGCCAGCAGCCAAATAGTCGGGGGGCGGTGGACAGATACGCAGTATTTT.

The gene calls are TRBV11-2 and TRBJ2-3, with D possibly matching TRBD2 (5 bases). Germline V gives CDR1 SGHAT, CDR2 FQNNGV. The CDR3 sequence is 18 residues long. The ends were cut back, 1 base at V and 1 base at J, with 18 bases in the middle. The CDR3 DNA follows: TGTGCCAGCAGCTTAGGGAATTGGCAAGCGGCCGGCACAGATACGCAGTATTTT. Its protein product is CASSLGNWQAAGTDTQYF.

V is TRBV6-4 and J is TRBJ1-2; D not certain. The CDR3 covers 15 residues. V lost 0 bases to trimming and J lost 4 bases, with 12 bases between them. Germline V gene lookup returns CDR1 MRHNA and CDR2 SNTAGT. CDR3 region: CASSDSGSPVYGYTF. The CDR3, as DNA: TGTGCCAGCAGTGACTCGGGCAGTCCGGTCTATGGCTACACCTTC.

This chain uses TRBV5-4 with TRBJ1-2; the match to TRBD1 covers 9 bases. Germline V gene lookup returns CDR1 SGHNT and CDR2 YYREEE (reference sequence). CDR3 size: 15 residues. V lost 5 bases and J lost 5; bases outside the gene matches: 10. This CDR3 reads CASSYLGQGRYGYTF. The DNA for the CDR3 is TGTGCCAGCAGTTATTTGGGACAGGGAAGATATGGCTACACCTTC.

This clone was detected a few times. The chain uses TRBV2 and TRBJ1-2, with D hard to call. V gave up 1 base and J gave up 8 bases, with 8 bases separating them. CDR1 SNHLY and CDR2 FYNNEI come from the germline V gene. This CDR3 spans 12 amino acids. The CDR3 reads CASSEGLVGYTF. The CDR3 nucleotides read TGTGCCAGCAGTGAAGGGTTAGTGGGCTACACCTTC.

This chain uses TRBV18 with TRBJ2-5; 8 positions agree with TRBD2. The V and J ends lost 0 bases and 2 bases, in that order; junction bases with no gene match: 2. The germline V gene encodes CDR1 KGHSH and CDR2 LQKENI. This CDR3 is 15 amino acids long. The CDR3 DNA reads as TGTGCCAGCTCACCACCACTAGCGGCACAAGAGACCCAGTACTTC. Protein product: CASSPPLAAQETQYF.

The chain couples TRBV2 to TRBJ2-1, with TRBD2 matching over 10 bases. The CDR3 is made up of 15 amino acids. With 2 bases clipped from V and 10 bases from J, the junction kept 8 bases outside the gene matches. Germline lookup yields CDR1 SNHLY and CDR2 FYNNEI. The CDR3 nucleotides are TGTGCCAGCAGTGAATGGGAGCGGGGGGGCCGGGAGCAGTTCTTC. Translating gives CASSEWERGGREQFF.

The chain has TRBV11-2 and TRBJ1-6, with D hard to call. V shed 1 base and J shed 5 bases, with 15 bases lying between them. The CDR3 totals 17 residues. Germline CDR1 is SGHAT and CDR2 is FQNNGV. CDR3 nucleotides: TGTGCCAGCAGCTTAGCGAATGGGCATTCCCATAATTCACCCCTCCACTTT. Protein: CASSLANGHSHNSPLHF.

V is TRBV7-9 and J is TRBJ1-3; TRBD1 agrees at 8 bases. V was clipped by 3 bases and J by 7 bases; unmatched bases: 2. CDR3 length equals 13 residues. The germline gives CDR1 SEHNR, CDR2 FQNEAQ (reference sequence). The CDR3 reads CASSFGQGNTIYF. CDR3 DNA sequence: TGTGCCAGCAGCTTCGGACAGGGTAACACCATATATTTT.

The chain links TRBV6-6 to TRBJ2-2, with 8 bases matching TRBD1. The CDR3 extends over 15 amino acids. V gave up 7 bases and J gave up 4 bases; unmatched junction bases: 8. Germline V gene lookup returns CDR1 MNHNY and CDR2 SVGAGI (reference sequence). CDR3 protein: CASKSRGRATGELFF. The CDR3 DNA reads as TGTGCCAGCAAGTCCAGGGGGCGTGCCACCGGGGAGCTGTTTTTT.

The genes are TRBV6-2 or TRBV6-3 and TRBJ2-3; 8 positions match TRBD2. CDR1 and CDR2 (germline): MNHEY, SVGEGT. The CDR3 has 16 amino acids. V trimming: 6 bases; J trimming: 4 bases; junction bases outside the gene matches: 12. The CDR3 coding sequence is TGTGCCAGCAGCCTTACCGGGGGGGTTGCAGCAGATACGCAGTATTTT. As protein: CASSLTGGVAADTQYF.